Given below is one TCR beta chain in context. Its antigen is not known. The data were obtained in a study of healthy donors' naive CD4 and CD8 T cells. Study background: Donors, half of them female, were 20-25, 40-50 or 60-70 years old.

TCR libraries were built from approximately 0.45 ug of total RNA by linear amplification. Using its own MiXCR run on the reads, TCRdb lists one record per CDR3 protein. Counted here are around 200,000 distinct CDR3 sequences, around 70% occurring once; the ten biggest clones make up 2% to 2.5%. Study results and caveats: Naive CD4+ and CD8+ cells reportedly differed in usage of most V and J genes. Negatively charged CDR3s marked CD8+ lineage; positively charged CDR3s marked CD4+ lineage.

The specimen sequenced was naive CD4+ and CD8+ T cells sorted from blood, pooled from several donors. This TCR was sampled from a pool of human donors in good health; the sample pools cells from several healthy donors.

CDR3 DNA: TGCAGTGCTAGTTCTACTCGGAGGGGTTGGTACGAGCAGTACTTC. Protein sequence: CSASSTRRGWYEQYF. This chain uses TRBV20-1 with TRBJ2-7, with a tentative D call TRBD2 (6 bases). Germline values: CDR1 DFQATT, CDR2 SNEGSKA (reference sequence). There are 15 residues in the CDR3. The V end lost 3 bases, the J end lost 4 bases, and 19 bases lay between the germline ends.